A single sample is the source of the 14 T cell receptor beta chains below, sequenced in a study of blood T cells in healthy people across ages. Alongside a J-beta primer mix, a sample-barcoded 5' primer served in a second PCR lasting about 7 to 11 cycles. One entry per CDR3 protein results from TCRdb running MiXCR on the 5' RACE reads. The table has some 880,000 distinct CDR3 sequences, about 36% seen once. What was sequenced was blood. The receptors derive from a young man in good health.

This clonotype occurred a few times. The J gene is TRBJ2-3, the V gene TRBV20-1, with D tentatively TRBD2 (5 bases). CDR3 length: 16 residues. Germline V gene data show CDR1 as DFQATT and CDR2 as SNEGSKA (reference sequence). The V end was cut by 0 bases, the J end by 2 bases, with 15 bases between. DNA for the CDR3: TGCAGTGCTAGAGATGGAGGTGGGCAGTACACAGATACGCAGTATTTT. The encoded protein is CSARDGGGQYTDTQYF.

The V and J genes are TRBV7-9 and TRBJ2-3, with 7 bases fitting TRBD2. The CDR3 length is 16 residues. Germline-derived CDR1 and CDR2 are SEHNR and FQNEAQ (reference sequence). With 6 bases clipped from V and 7 bases from J, the junction kept 16 bases outside the gene matches. The CDR3 loop reads CASSPTGRGPWNTQYF. The CDR3 DNA is TGTGCCAGCAGTCCTACGGGGAGGGGACCCTGGAATACGCAGTATTTT.

This clonotype was found many times. The chain is built from TRBV29-1 and TRBJ2-1; tentatively, D is TRBD1 (5 bases). This CDR3 contains 14 residues. Deletions cut 1 base from V and 6 bases from J, with 13 bases between. The germline V gene has CDR1 SQVTM and CDR2 ANQGSEA. The CDR3: CSVEGQGHGNEQFF. Written as DNA, the CDR3 is TGCAGCGTTGAAGGGCAGGGCCATGGCAATGAGCAGTTCTTC.

The rearrangement uses TRBV20-1 and TRBJ2-7; D gene unclear. This CDR3 spans 14 amino acids. Trimming pared 3 bases from V and 0 bases from J, leaving 12 bases between. In germline, CDR1 is DFQATT, CDR2 SNEGSKA (reference sequence). CDR3 coding DNA: TGCAGTGCTAGGCTCAGCTTCAGCTCCTACGAGCAGTACTTC. This sequence encodes CSARLSFSSYEQYF.

This chain connects TRBV2 to TRBJ2-1; perhaps TRBD1 as D (6 bases). Trimming removed 8 bases at V and 13 bases at J, with 21 bases between. The V gene's germline CDR1 is SNHLY and CDR2 FYNNEI. This CDR3 contains 13 residues. The CDR3 DNA is TGTGCCAGCCTCTCAGGGGTATTGGAGACCCAGTTCTTC. Translated, it gives CASLSGVLETQFF.

V and J are TRBV12-3 or TRBV12-4 and TRBJ1-1; D gene uncertain. V shed 6 bases and J shed 0 bases, with 20 bases lying between them. This CDR3 contains 17 residues. The CDR3 DNA sequence: TGTGCCAGCAGGGGGAGGGTGGAGGCCCCTCTGAACACTGAAGCTTTCTTT. Protein product: CASRGRVEAPLNTEAFF.

This clonotype was detected only a few times. V usage is TRBV14 and J usage is TRBJ2-7; D is uncertain. In germline, CDR1 is SGHDN, CDR2 FVKESK. CDR3 size: 14 residues. The V and J ends lost 3 bases and 2 bases respectively, with 11 bases between them. The CDR3: CASSQAESPYEQYF. The CDR3 DNA sequence: TGTGCCAGCAGCCAGGCTGAATCCCCCTACGAGCAGTACTTC.

V and J are TRBV5-5 and TRBJ1-2; the D gene is possibly TRBD1 (6 bases). With 0 bases removed from V and 4 bases from J, the gap between germline ends came to 13 bases. This CDR3 comprises 15 residues. Germline V gives CDR1 SGHKS, CDR2 YYEKEE (reference sequence). CDR3 in amino acids: CASSLVMGGTYGYTF. The CDR3 DNA follows: TGTGCCAGCAGCTTGGTTATGGGGGGCACCTATGGCTACACCTTC. Full variable domain (missing parts from reference TRBV5-5 and TRBJ1-2): DAGVTQSPTHLIKTRGQQVTLRCSPISGHKSVSWYQQVLGQGPQFIFQYYEKEERGRGNFPDRFSARQFPNYSSELNVNALLLGDSALYLCASSLVMGGTYGYTFGSGTRLTVV.

The rearrangement uses TRBV12-3 or TRBV12-4 and TRBJ2-1; no firm D call. Trimming pared 5 bases from V and 9 bases from J, leaving 11 bases between. This CDR3 is 12 amino acids long. The DNA of the CDR3 is TGTGCCAGCAGTCTCGATAGTGTTGAGCAGTTCTTC. It specifies CASSLDSVEQFF.

There are a few counts of this clonotype. V gene TRBV7-9 combines with J gene TRBJ1-5; a possible D gene is TRBD1 (5 bases). The CDR3 extends over 12 amino acids. Trimming removed 7 bases at V and 5 bases at J, with 9 bases between. In germline, CDR1 is SEHNR, CDR2 FQNEAQ (reference sequence). CDR3 region: CASTLGDQPQHF. CDR3 in DNA: TGTGCCAGCACCCTAGGGGATCAGCCCCAGCATTTT.

This clonotype was detected a few times. The genes are TRBV9 and TRBJ2-3; D possibly corresponds to TRBD1 (7 bases). Germline CDR1 reads SGDLS; CDR2 reads YYNGEE. CDR3 length equals 14 residues. CDR3 residues: CAVGAGGSTDTQYF. For the CDR3, the DNA is TGTGCTGTCGGGGCAGGGGGGAGCACAGATACGCAGTATTTT.

The chain joins TRBV7-9 to TRBJ1-6; D might be TRBD1 (5 bases). CDR1 is SEHNR and CDR2 is FQNEAQ in the germline V gene (reference sequence). This CDR3 has 14 residues. Trimming took 5 bases from V and 13 from J, leaving 18 bases between them. The CDR3 DNA reads as TGTGCCAGCAGCGTAGGCGGGGGGATGAGGCCCCTCCACTTT. It codes for CASSVGGGMRPLHF.

In its sample, this clonotype was seen once. The chain uses TRBV28 and TRBJ1-6; 8 nucleotides align to TRBD1. The CDR3 covers 12 residues. Per the germline V gene, CDR1 is MDHEN and CDR2 is SYDVKM. V gave up 8 bases and J gave up 9 bases; unmatched junction bases: 3. The DNA for the CDR3 is TGTGCCAGCGCCACAGGGGGTTCACCCCTCCACTTT. It is translated as CASATGGSPLHF.

This clonotype came up a few times. The rearrangement links TRBV28 to TRBJ1-1; D is unresolved. The germline gives CDR1 MDHEN, CDR2 SYDVKM. V lost 6 bases, J lost 1 base, and 12 bases lay in between. The CDR3 has 14 residues. CDR3 protein: CASRKEARNTEAFF. The CDR3 bases are TGTGCCAGCAGAAAAGAGGCGAGGAACACTGAAGCTTTCTTT. Full variable domain (outside the CDR3, taken from reference TRBV28 and TRBJ1-1): DVKVTQSSRYLVKRTGEKVFLECVQDMDHENMFWYRQDPGLGLRLIYFSYDVKMKEKGDIPEGYSVSREKKERFSLILESASTNQTSMYLCASRKEARNTEAFFGQGTRLTVV.